The entry that follows covers one T cell receptor beta chain sequence. Its antigen specificity is not known. No much larger clone exists at a distance of one base, and base qualities are not known. Collaborating institutions collected whole blood in K2EDTA tubes following their own protocols. For TCRbeta analysis, collaborator samples were shipped as frozen whole blood, as isolated PBMCs, or as DNA extracted from either sample type. The data stem from a study of blood T cell repertoires in COVID-19 (dated by TCRdb to 2019 to 2021). With regard to the full study: Samples from collaborators originated in the United States, Italy and Spain and spanned both the acute and convalescent phases of COVID-19. The material from the prospective study consisted of cDNA or gDNA derived from T cells, B-cell-depleted T cells, or PBMCs. The dataset comprised deeply sampled blood TCRbeta repertoires from subjects exposed to, actively infected with, or recovered from COVID-19. The repertoires were made available in a free public database intended to serve as a resource for research on the immune response to SARS-CoV-2. The samples were drawn from the first 160 participants of the ongoing ImmuneRACE study and from 1,200 or so subjects provided by 6 global collaborators. Nearly every sample came with metadata listing a de-identified subject ID, COVID-19 status, age in years and sex. Where HLA class I and class II types were available, the types were taken from metadata supplied by the sample provider, not from assay-based typing.

Beyond this particular receptor, the publication reports: The quantity of clinical and demographic metadata differed by source and by participant and was supplied without curation.

V sheds 5 bases and J sheds 6 bases, leaving 19 bases between their ends. From cysteine to phenylalanine, the CDR3 is 15 amino acids long. Only the CDR3 DNA stays, 45 bases, in frame from base 1. Based on the germline V gene, the CDR1 and CDR2 sequences are MNHEY and SVGAGI. TCRbeta CDR3 regions were amplified from genomic DNA using the immunoSEQ Assay, a bias-controlled multiplex PCR. The original pipeline was this. The number of nucleated cells in each sample was estimated by amplification of reference gene primers within the assay. To quantify the absolute abundance of each unique TCRbeta CDR3 rearrangement, sequence reads were collapsed and filtered. For each sample, productive Simpson clonality was calculated by taking the square root of Simpson's diversity index across productive rearrangements. TCRdb took this table from immuneACCESS and kept in-frame rearrangements with V and J called. Such tables lack part of the clones; where checked against another copy, unresolved V genes explain under half of the gap, and the rest is unexplained. V and J calls and clone size come straight from that table; D and trimming were deduced from the DNA. For this sample there are some 210,000 clones; approximately 82% appear just once. The ten largest clonotypes hold under 3.5% of the sample.

The chain links TRBV6-5 with TRBJ1-1; tentative D gene TRBD1, with 6 bases matching. The TCR sequence derives from a man between 50 and 59 years old with active or convalescent COVID-19. The sample comprised peripheral blood. The CDR3 here reads CASSNDGQGSSEAFF. The DNA sequence reads TGTGCCAGCAGTAACGACGGGCAGGGGAGCTCTGAAGCTTTCTTT.